In this sample, the clone carrying this T cell receptor (beta chain) turned up many times. Under the authors' procedure: Amplification from reference gene primers served as the basis for estimated nucleated cell counts. Profiling relied on immunoSEQ multiplex PCR, and the TCRdb table lists in-frame clones only, not all of them. Clone size and V and J calls were adopted from that table, with D and trimming inferred from the DNA. The sample has 100,000 to 150,000 clones; roughly 86% are singletons. These data originate in a study of blood T cell repertoires in COVID-19. Overall study: The study drew acute and convalescent COVID-19 samples from the United States, Italy and Spain. PBMCs, B-cell-depleted T cells, or T cells provided the cDNA or gDNA that made up the material.

Trimming removed 4 bases from V and 3 bases from J; junction bases left unmatched: 10. Germline V gene sequence: CDR1 SEHNR, CDR2 FQNEAQ (reference sequence). This CDR3 is built from 16 residues. Sequencing was carried out using peripheral blood. The receptor comes from a human donor in a cohort sampled during active COVID-19. J is TRBJ2-3 and V is TRBV7-9; 7 bases map to TRBD1. CDR3 sequence: CASSYEMTGRTDTQYF. The CDR3 DNA is TGTGCCAGCAGCTATGAAATGACAGGGAGAACAGATACGCAGTATTTT.